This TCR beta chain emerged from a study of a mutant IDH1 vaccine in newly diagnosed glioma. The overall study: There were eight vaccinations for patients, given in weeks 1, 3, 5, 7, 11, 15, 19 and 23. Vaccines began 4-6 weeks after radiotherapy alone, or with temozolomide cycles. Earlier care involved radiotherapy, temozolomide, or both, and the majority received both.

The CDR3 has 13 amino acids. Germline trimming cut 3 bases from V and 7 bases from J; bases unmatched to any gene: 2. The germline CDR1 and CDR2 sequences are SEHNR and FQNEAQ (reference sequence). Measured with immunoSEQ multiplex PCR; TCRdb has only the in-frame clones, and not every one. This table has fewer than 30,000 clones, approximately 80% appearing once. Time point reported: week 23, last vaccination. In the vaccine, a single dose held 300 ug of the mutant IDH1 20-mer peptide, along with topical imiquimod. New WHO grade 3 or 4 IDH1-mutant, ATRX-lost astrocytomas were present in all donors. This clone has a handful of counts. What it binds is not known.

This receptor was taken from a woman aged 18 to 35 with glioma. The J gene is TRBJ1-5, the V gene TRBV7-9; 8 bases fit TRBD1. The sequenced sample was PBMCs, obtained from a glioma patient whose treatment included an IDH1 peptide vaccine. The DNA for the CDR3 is TGTGCCAGCAGCTTGACAGGGGAGCAGCCCCAGCATTTT. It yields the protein CASSLTGEQPQHF.